This T cell receptor (beta chain) was captured in a study of blood T cell dynamics during melanoma immunotherapy. Each bulk PBMC sample had approximately 400 ng DNA loaded. The table came from immunoSEQ multiplex PCR; TCRdb's copy has only in-frame clones and leaves some out. The table has over 3,500 clones, 80% to 85% seen once. CDR1 and CDR2 from the germline V gene are LNHDA and SQIVND (reference sequence). This CDR3 has 17 amino acids. Overall study findings and caveats: The study could not tell melanoma-specific clones from general immune activation.

As for this clone: What it recognizes is unknown.

Documented time point: pre-treatment baseline. Prior systemic cancer therapy, immunosuppressant use and other active malignancies excluded patients. The TCR originated in a human donor with melanoma. Sample: blood, taken from a patient treated with checkpoint blockade. This chain connects TRBV19 to TRBJ2-5; 11 bases map to TRBD1. With the DNA end fitting TRBJ2-7 better, the J assignment may be wrong. The CDR3 here is CASSPGAIGTGGYEQYF. Here the CDR3 DNA reads TGTGCCAGTAGCCCCGGGGCCATCGGGACAGGGGGCTACGAGCAGTACTTC.